This T cell receptor (beta chain) was sequenced in a study of T cell responses to AZD1222 COVID-19 vaccine. The V gene's germline CDR1 is LGHNA and CDR2 YNFKEQ. CDR3 length: 15 amino acids. Trimming removed 3 bases at V and 8 bases at J, with 16 bases between. General observations from the study: Variant regions that are unmutated are reportedly the target of nearly half of spike-specific TCRs. Baseline seropositivity occurred in only a handful of AZD1222 recipients.

Clones were sequenced by immunoSEQ multiplex PCR, and TCRdb holds only the in-frame ones, with some missing. Of 170,000 or so clones listed, approximately 90% are singletons. In regard to this clone: Antigen: not known.

The specimen comprised peripheral blood, sampled on day 0 of AZD1222 vaccination. This TCR came from an adult in good health. The chain combines TRBV4-2 with TRBJ1-4, with D perhaps TRBD1 (5 bases). The CDR3 coding sequence is TGTGCCAGCAGCCAGGACCCTCAGGGTCAGGAAAAACTGTTTTTT. Translation gives CASSQDPQGQEKLFF.